Listed here are 15 T cell receptor beta chains from one sample, sequenced in a study of post-analysis software for immune sequencing data. Study-wide points: Included in a set of roughly five TRBV segments more frequent in patients than controls were TRBV5-6, TRBV5-1 and TRBV20-1.

No antigen has been identified for these receptors. The library was made from cDNA and included unique molecular identifiers. TCRdb re-called the PCR reads with MiXCR, one entry per CDR3 protein. The sample carries around 710,000 distinct CDR3 sequences, approximately 44% recorded once. Input material: blood. Every receptor here comes from a girl between 5 and 17 years old with multiple sclerosis.

The chain joins TRBV6-2 or TRBV6-3 to TRBJ2-7; D is possibly TRBD2 (5 bases). The germline V and J ends were trimmed by 0 bases and 1 base, with 13 bases remaining between them. Germline V CDR1 and CDR2: MNHEY, SVGEGT. The CDR3 length is 16 residues. Here the CDR3 reads CASSYSVALESYEQYF. The CDR3 DNA reads TGTGCCAGCAGTTACTCTGTGGCACTAGAGTCCTACGAGCAGTACTTC.

Only one count was recorded for this clonotype. The V call is TRBV12-3 or TRBV12-4, the J call TRBJ1-1, with 9 bases that match TRBD1. The V gene end was trimmed by 6 bases and the J gene end by 1 base; junction bases not matched to a gene: 9. There are 16 residues in the CDR3. CDR3 region: CASRPQPGQGNTEAFF. The CDR3 DNA reads as TGTGCCAGCAGACCGCAACCGGGACAGGGGAACACTGAAGCTTTCTTT.

This clonotype was observed a few times. The CDR3 DNA reads TGTGCCAGCAGCCCTACGTTTGTCGATACGCAGTATTTT. It translates to CASSPTFVDTQYF. The chain couples TRBV7-9 to TRBJ2-3; D is ambiguous. Germline CDR1 SEHNR, CDR2 FQNEAQ (reference sequence). Between the trimmed V and J ends, which lost 5 bases and 6 bases, there was a span of 12 bases. The CDR3 has 13 residues.

This clonotype appeared once. The CDR3 loop is CASSSPQRSYNEQFF. For the CDR3, the DNA is TGTGCCAGCAGCTCCCCGCAGCGGTCATACAATGAGCAGTTCTTC. The rearrangement uses TRBV7-9 and TRBJ2-1; D perhaps matches TRBD2 (5 bases). The CDR3 contains 15 residues. Germline CDR1 SEHNR, CDR2 FQNEAQ (reference sequence). The V gene lost 4 bases and the J gene lost 4 bases, with 14 bases spanning the gap.

The chain combines TRBV28 with TRBJ2-1; 9 bases agree with TRBD2. The CDR3 length is 15 residues. Germline trimming cut 3 bases from V and 8 bases from J; bases unmatched to any gene: 8. Germline CDR1 reads MDHEN; CDR2 reads SYDVKM. The CDR3 spells CASSLSSGRGDEQFF. The CDR3 nucleotides are TGTGCCAGCAGTTTGAGTAGCGGGAGAGGGGATGAGCAGTTCTTC.

V gene TRBV6-1 combines with J gene TRBJ2-4, with D possibly matching TRBD1 (5 bases). Germline assignment: CDR1 MNHNS and CDR2 SASEGT. V dropped 1 base and J dropped 10 bases, with 17 bases sitting between them. CDR3 length: 15 amino acids. The CDR3 DNA follows: TGTGCCAGCAGTGAAGGGGGCGGCGGTTTTTCAATTCAGTACTTC. This sequence encodes CASSEGGGGFSIQYF.

CDR3 in DNA: TGTGCCAGCAGCTTAGACCGCTACACCTTC. It translates to CASSLDRYTF. The chain uses TRBV7-2 and TRBJ1-2; D call uncertain. The CDR3 runs 10 residues. In germline, CDR1 is SGHTA, CDR2 FQGNSA. Deletions cut 1 base from V and 9 bases from J, with 3 bases between.

This rearrangement joins TRBV9 to TRBJ1-1, with TRBD1 matching 7 bases. Germline CDR1 is SGDLS and CDR2 is YYNGEE. The V and J ends lost 0 bases and 8 bases, in that order; junction bases with no gene match: 7. This CDR3 has 14 amino acids. CDR3 DNA: TGTGCCAGCAGCGTAGGGGGGACAGCCGCAGAAGCTTTCTTT. Translated, it gives CASSVGGTAAEAFF.

This chain uses TRBV6-2 or TRBV6-3 with TRBJ2-4; D could derive from TRBD1 or TRBD2 (5 bases each). The J call may be faulty, since TRBJ2-7 better matches the DNA end. Germline V gives CDR1 MNHEY, CDR2 SVGEGT. This CDR3 region has 14 residues. The CDR3 DNA reads TGTGCCAGCAGTTACGTGGGGCGAGGGTACGAGCAGTACTTC. Its translation: CASSYVGRGYEQYF.

This clonotype was detected a few times. The J gene is TRBJ1-2, the V gene TRBV30; no reliable D call. This CDR3 spans 14 amino acids. Germline V gene lookup returns CDR1 GTSNPN and CDR2 SVGIG (reference sequence). V was pared by 0 bases and J by 1 base, with 9 bases between. In DNA, the CDR3 is TGTGCCTGGAGTGTACTCGGAGTTAACTATGGCTACACCTTC. Protein product: CAWSVLGVNYGYTF.

This clonotype was recorded once. The chain uses TRBV24-1 and TRBJ2-7; D unresolved. The germline gives CDR1 KGHDR, CDR2 SFDVKD. The CDR3 contains 14 residues. V was clipped by 3 bases and J by 0 bases, with 8 bases between them. This CDR3 reads CATSDMEISYEQYF. For the CDR3, the DNA is TGTGCCACCAGTGATATGGAAATCTCCTACGAGCAGTACTTC.

The chain joins TRBV20-1 to TRBJ2-3; D not resolved. The CDR3 runs 12 residues. Trimming cost V 6 bases and J 2 bases, with 9 bases left between them. In germline, CDR1 is DFQATT, CDR2 SNEGSKA (reference sequence). CDR3 coding DNA: TGCAGTGCCAATGGGAACACAGATACGCAGTATTTT. Its protein is CSANGNTDTQYF.

The chain is built from TRBV5-4 and TRBJ2-7; 8 nucleotides match TRBD2. The CDR3 length is 16 residues. J lost 4 bases, V lost 0 bases, and 9 bases had no gene match. The germline CDR1 and CDR2 sequences are SGHNT and YYREEE (reference sequence). The CDR3 bases are TGTGCCAGCAGCTTGGGACGGGAGGGGACGGCGTACGAGCAGTACTTC. This translates into CASSLGREGTAYEQYF.

This rearrangement joins TRBV4-1 to TRBJ2-5, with D unclear. The DNA end is more similar to TRBJ2-7, so the J call may be wrong. CDR3 length: 15 residues. Germline V gives CDR1 MGHRA, CDR2 YSYEKL. The CDR3 here is CASSQGTHITYEQYF. Written as DNA, the CDR3 is TGCGCCAGCAGCCAAGGAACCCACATTACCTACGAGCAGTACTTC.

This chain uses TRBV5-1 with TRBJ2-1, with 10 nucleotides matching TRBD1. Germline V gene data show CDR1 as SGHRS and CDR2 as YFSETQ. Germline trimming cut 4 bases from V and 14 bases from J; bases unmatched to any gene: 6. The CDR3 is 12 residues long. The CDR3 spells CASSPGQGLEFF. The CDR3 DNA is TGCGCCAGCAGCCCGGGACAGGGGTTGGAGTTCTTC.